This section outlines one TCR beta chain sequence together with its context. The authors' processing: Amplifying reference gene primers gave estimates of nucleated cell counts. The protocol was immunoSEQ multiplex PCR, while the TCRdb copy is restricted to in-frame clones and leaves out a portion. The D gene and trimming were derived from the DNA, and the V and J assignments and clone size from that table. The data contain some 15,000 clones, about 87% of them singletons. The data belong to a study of blood T cell repertoires in COVID-19. As for the study in general: Some COVID-19 samples were acute and others convalescent; all came from the United States, Italy and Spain. Sources were T cells, B-cell-depleted T cells, or PBMCs; the material itself was cDNA or gDNA.

The receptor comes from a human donor in a cohort sampled during active COVID-19. Sequenced sample: peripheral blood.

This CDR3 is CASRRGLNTEAFF. The CDR3, as DNA: TGTGCCAGCAGGAGGGGGCTAAACACTGAAGCTTTCTTT. This chain joins TRBV13 and TRBJ1-1; 7 nucleotides line up with TRBD1. The CDR3 totals 13 residues. The V gene's germline CDR1 is PRHDT and CDR2 FYEKMQ (reference sequence). Trimming took 6 bases from V and 2 from J; bases not matched to a gene: 3.